Following are 30 T cell receptor beta chains from one sample sequenced in a study of CD8+ T cells in alopecia areata. CD4, CD8alpha, NKG2D, NKG2ACE and other markers were used to sort pooled cutaneous lymph node cells. After isolation, RNA underwent reverse transcription to generate cDNA as the sequencing template. Some clones are missing from TCRdb's copy, which holds only in-frame ones; the method was immunoSEQ multiplex PCR. Singletons are absent from the sample, which has approximately 300,000 clones. The material sequenced was CD4+ T cells sorted from a lymph node. All receptors derive from a C3H/HeJ mouse with alopecia areata. For the strain, the MHC haplotype given is H2-k.

Points on this clone: Any gene name here is a mouse gene name. CDR3 sequence: CASRHRGRNTLYF. Incomplete CDR3 DNA: TGTGCCAGCAGACACAGGGGGCGAAAC. The chain couples TRBV19 to TRBJ2-4, with 9 bases identical to TRBD1. The CDR3 end falls 4 residues outside the read, so it is completed with the germline J gene. The CDR3 runs to 13 residues. From germline, CDR1 is FNHDT and CDR2 SITEND (reference sequence).

As concerns this clone: Gene names denote mouse genes. The CDR3 goes on 4 residues after the read ends, and that part is filled in from the germline J gene. The V and J genes are TRBV13-3 and TRBJ2-1, with D perhaps matching TRBD1 (6 bases). The CDR3 sequence is 13 residues long. V was trimmed by 5 bases and J by 3 bases, leaving 9 bases between them. Germline CDR1 and CDR2: NNHDY and SYVADS. CDR3 residues: CASRDRSYAEQFF. The DNA read from the CDR3 is TGTGCCAGCAGAGACAGGAGCTATGCT.

This clone has a handful of counts. The listed genes are named as in mouse. The CDR3 end falls 4 residues outside the read, so it is completed with the germline J gene. The identical CDR3 is also encoded by other nucleotide sequences in the sample. The chain carries TRBV13-2 and TRBJ2-1, with D perhaps matching TRBD2 (7 bases). The germline CDR1 and CDR2 sequences are NNHNN and SYGAGS (reference sequence). Trimming took 1 base from V and 4 from J, leaving 9 bases between them. This CDR3 has 14 amino acids. The CDR3 loop is CASGDWGAYAEQFF. The sequenced CDR3 bases are TGTGCCAGCGGTGATTGGGGGGCTTATGCT.

A few counts support this clone. Mouse gene names apply. The read finishes 4 residues shy of the CDR3 end, and the germline J gene is used to complete it. The J gene is TRBJ1-1, the V gene TRBV19; TRBD1 agrees at 10 bases. The germline gives CDR1 FNHDT, CDR2 SITEND (reference sequence). The CDR3 runs to 14 residues. The CDR3 bases that were read are TGTGCCAGCAAAAACCCGGGACAGGGGCCA. Amino acids: CASKNPGQGP. The whole CDR3 protein is CASKNPGQGPEVFF.

In the case of this clone: Mouse germline and gene names are used. The missing CDR3 end, 4 residues past where the read stops, is filled in from the germline J gene. This sequence joins TRBV19 and TRBJ1-1; D is unresolved. V was trimmed by 5 bases and J by 0 bases, leaving 2 bases between them. CDR3 length equals 11 residues. The germline gives CDR1 FNHDT, CDR2 SITEND (reference sequence). The DNA read from the CDR3 is TGTGCCAGCAGAGCAAACACA. It is translated as CASRANT. The CDR3 reads in full as CASRANTEVFF.

This clone has a handful of counts. The gene symbols are mouse symbols. The read terminates 4 residues before the CDR3 end, so the remaining end is supplied by the germline J gene. The chain couples TRBV13-2 to TRBJ2-3; possible D gene TRBD2, 6 bases. In germline, CDR1 is NNHNN, CDR2 SYGAGS (reference sequence). The V end was cut by 0 bases, the J end by 1 base, with 9 bases between. The CDR3 is 15 amino acids. CDR3 sequence reads: CASGDGGVRAETLYF. The CDR3 DNA, read in part, is TGTGCCAGCGGTGATGGGGGGGTCCGTGCAGAA.

This clone has only a few counts. Gene names refer to mouse genes. CDR3 region: CASSITQNQDTQYF. Partial CDR3 DNA: TGTGCCAGCAGTATAACACAAAACCAAGAC. V gene TRBV19 combines with J gene TRBJ2-5; D gene uncertain. The sequence runs out 4 residues before the end of the CDR3; the remainder is reconstructed from the germline J gene. The V end was cut by 1 base, the J end by 0 bases, with 6 bases between. CDR1 is FNHDT, CDR2 SITEND, per germline (reference sequence). The CDR3 runs 14 residues.

A word on this clone: Mouse germline and gene names are used. The read finishes 4 residues shy of the CDR3 end, and the germline J gene is used to complete it. The chain carries TRBV5 and TRBJ1-1, with 10 bases fitting TRBD1. CDR1 LGHNA and CDR2 YNLKQL come from the germline V gene (reference sequence). This CDR3 is 13 amino acids long. CDR3 bases read: TGTGCCAGCAGCCCGGACAGGGGGAGA. It translates to CASSPDRGR. The CDR3 as a whole reads CASSPDRGREVFF.

Comments on this clone: The genes and germline here are from mouse. The read ends 4 residues shy of where the CDR3 ends; the end is completed using the germline J gene. Within the sample, other DNA sequences also encode this same CDR3. The chain has TRBV17 and TRBJ2-5, with TRBD2 matching over 9 bases. Unmatched junction bases numbered 0, after V lost 2 bases and J lost 3 bases. Per the germline V gene, CDR1 is MNHDT and CDR2 is YYDKIL. The CDR3 is 14 residues long. The part of the CDR3 DNA that was read is TGTGCTAGCAGTAGACTGGGGGGGCAAGAC. Translation: CASSRLGGQD. The whole CDR3 sequence reads CASSRLGGQDTQYF.

Comments on this clone: Any gene name here is a mouse gene name. CDR3 residues: CTCSANGQGNSPLYF. The sequenced CDR3 bases are TGCACCTGCAGTGCAAATGGGCAGGGGAATTCGCCC. The chain uses TRBV1 and TRBJ1-6; TRBD1 is a possible D gene (6 bases). The DNA ends 3 residues before the CDR3 does, and the rest of the CDR3 is filled in from the germline J gene. TRBJ1-6 is recorded as an ORF, its role being uncertain. Germline CDR1 reads NSQYPW; CDR2 reads LRSPGD (reference sequence). The CDR3 has 15 amino acids. Trimming removed 2 bases from V and 7 bases from J, with 12 bases in between.

Of note for this clone: Here the gene names and germline are mouse. The same CDR3 is also encoded by other DNA sequences in this sample. The chain's CDR3 is CAWSLQDSDYTF. The sequenced CDR3 bases are TGTGCCTGGAGTCTTCAGGACTCC. This sequence joins TRBV31 and TRBJ1-2, with D uncertain. The CDR3 end lies 4 residues beyond the end of the read and is filled in from the germline J gene. The germline V gene encodes CDR1 GKSSPN and CDR2 SITVG. The V end was cut by 0 bases, the J end by 3 bases, with 5 bases between. The CDR3 contains 12 residues.

Only a few counts were recorded for this clone. Gene names and germline match the mouse. The read comes to an end 4 residues before the CDR3 does, leaving the germline J gene to fill in the end. The chain carries TRBV14 and TRBJ2-7; D might be TRBD2 (5 bases). The length of the CDR3 is 13 residues. Trimming cost V 2 bases and J 0 bases, with 6 bases left between them. The germline gives CDR1 SGHDT, CDR2 FRDEAV. The CDR3 sequence is CASSFLGSYEQYF. The CDR3 DNA, read in part, is TGTGCCAGCAGTTTTCTGGGCTCCTAT.

Remarks on this clone: Germline and genes: mouse. The read ends 4 residues before the CDR3 terminus; that terminus is restored from the germline J gene. Other DNA sequences in this specimen translate into the identical CDR3. The rearrangement uses TRBV13-3 and TRBJ2-7; TRBD1 matches 7 bases. Looked up from germline, CDR1 is NNHDY and CDR2 is SYVADS. V lost 0 bases to trimming and J lost 3 bases; unmatched junction nucleotides: 3. This CDR3 is 14 amino acids long. CDR3 DNA (partial): TGTGCCAGCAGTGATGCTGGGACAGACTAT. Protein product: CASSDAGTDY. The whole CDR3 sequence reads CASSDAGTDYEQYF.

This clone was detected a few times. All gene names here are mouse names. The read terminates 4 residues ahead of where the CDR3 ends, so the germline J gene completes it. The rearrangement links TRBV19 to TRBJ2-3; the match to TRBD2 covers 9 bases. The CDR3 totals 16 residues. From germline, CDR1 is FNHDT and CDR2 SITEND (reference sequence). The junction had 6 bases not matched to a gene; V was cut back by 4 bases and J by 0 bases. The CDR3 bases that were read are TGTGCCAGCAGTCTACTGGGGGGTGCTAGTGCAGAA. Residues: CASSLLGGASAE. The full CDR3 protein is CASSLLGGASAETLYF. Looking up the rest from reference TRBV19 and TRBJ2-3 gives the full variable domain: GGIITQTPKFLIGQEGQKLTLKCQQNFNHDTMYWYRQDSGKGLRLIYYSITENDLQKGDLSEGYDASREKKSSFSLTVTSAQKNEMAVFLCASSLLGGASAETLYFGSGTRLTVL.

A note on this clone: The germline and genes are mouse ones. The read is 4 residues too short to cover the CDR3 end, so that end is filled in from the germline J gene. The gene calls are TRBV13-2 and TRBJ2-2, with 9 bases fitting TRBD1. Germline values: CDR1 NNHNN, CDR2 SYGAGS (reference sequence). Germline trimming cut 5 bases from V and 3 bases from J; bases unmatched to any gene: 8. The length of the CDR3 is 16 residues. CDR3 bases read: TGTGCCAGCGGGCCCCGGGACAGGGAGGACACCGGG. It is translated as CASGPRDREDTG. The CDR3 as a whole reads CASGPRDREDTGQLYF.

Points on this clone: The gene symbols are mouse symbols. The missing CDR3 end, 4 residues past where the read stops, is filled in from the germline J gene. The V gene is TRBV31, the J gene TRBJ2-5; 7 bases are shared with TRBD1. Germline assignment: CDR1 GKSSPN and CDR2 SITVG. The CDR3 length is 13 residues. The CDR3 sequence: CAWSRGQWDTQYF. The CDR3 bases that were read are TGTGCCTGGAGCCGGGGACAGTGGGAC.

This clone was counted between two and nine times. Here the gene names and germline are mouse. The read ends 4 residues before the CDR3 terminus; that terminus is restored from the germline J gene. The chain couples TRBV5 to TRBJ2-1; TRBD2 matches at 8 bases. CDR1 and CDR2 (germline): LGHNA, YNLKQL (reference sequence). The trim removed 0 bases at V and 3 bases at J, leaving 1 base unmatched. CDR3 length: 15 amino acids. The sequenced part of the CDR3 DNA is TGTGCCAGCAGCCAAGAGGGGGGGCTCTATGCT. Residues: CASSQEGGLYA. The complete CDR3 protein is CASSQEGGLYAEQFF.

In this sample, this clone turned up a few times. Here the gene names and germline are mouse. The read ends 4 residues before the CDR3 terminus; that terminus is restored from the germline J gene. This chain connects TRBV13-1 to TRBJ1-1; TRBD1 might be the D (5 bases). Trimming took off 2 bases at V and 3 bases at J, with 17 bases between the two ends. The germline V gene encodes CDR1 NSHNY and CDR2 SYGAGN. This CDR3 region has 16 residues. The CDR3 sequence is CASSDTAGWRDTEVFF. The sequenced part of the CDR3 DNA is TGTGCCAGCAGTGACACGGCAGGGTGGAGGGACACA.

Of note for this clone: The gene names given are mouse names. The read ends 3 residues before the CDR3 terminus; that terminus is restored from the germline J gene. This chain links TRBV19 with TRBJ1-6, with 10 bases lining up with TRBD1. TRBJ1-6 is known as an ORF, though its function is uncertain. Trimming cost V 4 bases and J 5 bases; bases outside gene matches: 3. Germline CDR1 reads FNHDT; CDR2 reads SITEND (reference sequence). The CDR3 spans 15 residues. Incomplete CDR3 DNA: TGTGCCAGCAGTCCGACAGGGGGCAATAATTCGCCC. Its protein product is CASSPTGGNNSP. The whole CDR3 sequence is CASSPTGGNNSPLYF.

This clone was seen a few times. Gene labels here are mouse ones. The CDR3 extends 4 residues past the end of the read, so its final part is completed from the germline J gene. Different DNA sequences within this sample yield the same CDR3. The genes are TRBV31 and TRBJ2-7; perhaps TRBD1 as D (6 bases). Germline-derived CDR1 and CDR2 are GKSSPN and SITVG. The CDR3 loop spans 12 amino acids. CDR3 sequence: CAWSSGDYEQYF. Incomplete CDR3 DNA: TGTGCCTGGAGTTCAGGGGATTAT.

This clone has more than one count but fewer than ten. Mouse names are used for the genes. The CDR3 end is not reached by the read, which stops 4 residues before it; the germline J gene fills it in. The chain has TRBV13-1 and TRBJ1-1; 7 bases agree with TRBD1. The germline gives CDR1 NSHNY, CDR2 SYGAGN. The CDR3 has 13 amino acids. Trimming cost V 10 bases and J 1 base; bases outside gene matches: 7. The sequenced CDR3 bases are TGTGCCTCAACCGGGACAGTAAACACA. It codes for CASTGTVNT. The whole CDR3 is CASTGTVNTEVFF.

This clone was recorded a few times. Genes and germline come from the mouse. The part of the CDR3 DNA that was read is TGTGCCAGCAGACCGACTGGGGGCCAAGAC. This gives the protein CASRPTGGQD. The complete CDR3 sequence is CASRPTGGQDTQYF. V is TRBV19 and J is TRBJ2-5; the match to TRBD2 covers 9 bases. The read is 4 residues too short to cover the CDR3 end, so that end is filled in from the germline J gene. The junction had 3 bases not matched to a gene; V was cut back by 5 bases and J by 2 bases. CDR1 and CDR2 (germline): FNHDT, SITEND (reference sequence). CDR3 size: 14 residues. The full variable domain, rest sourced from reference TRBV19 and TRBJ2-5, is GGIITQTPKFLIGQEGQKLTLKCQQNFNHDTMYWYRQDSGKGLRLIYYSITENDLQKGDLSEGYDASREKKSSFSLTVTSAQKNEMAVFLCASRPTGGQDTQYFGPGTRLLVL.

Concerning this clone itself: The listed genes are named as in mouse. The read comes to an end 4 residues before the CDR3 does, leaving the germline J gene to fill in the end. The genes are TRBV13-1 and TRBJ1-2; D is possibly TRBD1 (6 bases). The CDR3 covers 13 residues. Deletions cut 2 bases from V and 4 bases from J, with 9 bases between. CDR1 NSHNY and CDR2 SYGAGN come from the germline V gene. The DNA read from the CDR3 is TGTGCCAGCAGTGAAGAACAGGGCTCC. Amino acid sequence: CASSEEQGS. The full-length CDR3 reads as CASSEEQGSDYTF.

This clone has a handful of counts. Any gene name here is a mouse gene name. The sequence runs out 4 residues before the end of the CDR3; the remainder is reconstructed from the germline J gene. The same CDR3 is also encoded by other DNA sequences in this sample. The chain links TRBV13-2 to TRBJ1-2, with 10 bases identical to TRBD1. Germline CDR1 NNHNN, CDR2 SYGAGS (reference sequence). With 5 bases clipped from V and 0 bases from J, the junction kept 1 base outside the gene matches. This CDR3 has 14 amino acids. This chain's CDR3 is CASGDRGANSDYTF. CDR3 DNA, as far as it was read: TGTGCCAGCGGGGACAGGGGGGCAAACTCC.

This clone turned up a few times. Gene names follow the mouse nomenclature. The read finishes 4 residues shy of the CDR3 end, and the germline J gene is used to complete it. Other DNA sequences in the sample encode the same CDR3. The chain employs TRBV13-3 and TRBJ2-3; D is unclear. Germline CDR1 is NNHDY and CDR2 is SYVADS. V was trimmed by 5 bases and J by 0 bases, leaving 7 bases between them. The CDR3 has 13 amino acids. CDR3 in amino acids: CASSEQSAETLYF. The part of the CDR3 DNA that was read is TGTGCCAGCAGCGAACAAAGTGCAGAA.

With regard to this clone: The germline and genes are mouse ones. The CDR3 end falls 4 residues outside the read, so it is completed with the germline J gene. The chain links TRBV1 to TRBJ2-1, with 7 bases identical to TRBD1. Germline V gene data show CDR1 as NSQYPW and CDR2 as LRSPGD (reference sequence). The trim removed 4 bases at V and 0 bases at J, leaving 3 bases unmatched. The CDR3 loop spans 15 amino acids. CDR3 sequence reads: CTCSVGTDNYAEQFF. CDR3 DNA (partial): TGCACCTGCAGTGTCGGGACAGATAACTATGCT.

This clone was counted a few times. The germline and genes are mouse ones. The read gets to within 4 residues of the CDR3 end, and the germline J gene fills in the rest. The V call is TRBV1, the J call TRBJ1-1; unclear D gene. Germline V gives CDR1 NSQYPW, CDR2 LRSPGD (reference sequence). This CDR3 contains 14 residues. Trimming took 1 base from V and 0 from J, leaving 6 bases between them. Partial CDR3 DNA: TGCACCTGCAGTGCAGCGCACACAAACACA. Translation gives CTCSAAHTNT. The full-length CDR3 reads as CTCSAAHTNTEVFF. The full variable domain, its missing parts supplied by reference TRBV1 and TRBJ1-1, is VTLLEQNPRWRLVPRGQAVNLRCILKNSQYPWMSWYQQDLQKQLQWLFTLRSPGDKEVKSLPGADYLATRVTDTELRLQVANMSQGRTLYCTCSAAHTNTEVFFGKGTRLTVV.

This clone was detected only a few times. Gene names and germline match the mouse. The sequenced fragment ends 4 residues before the CDR3 boundary, so the rest is inferred from the germline J gene. Other DNA sequences in the same sample also yield this CDR3. This chain joins TRBV5 and TRBJ2-3; 7 bases are a match to TRBD1. The length of the CDR3 is 14 residues. CDR1 is LGHNA, CDR2 YNLKQL, per germline (reference sequence). V shed 4 bases and J 0 bases; nucleotides not matched to a gene: 1. The DNA read from the CDR3 is TGTGCCAGCAGCCCGGGACAGAGTGCAGAA. As protein: CASSPGQSAE. The whole CDR3 reads CASSPGQSAETLYF.

As to this clone: The gene symbols are mouse symbols. The sequence runs out 4 residues before the end of the CDR3; the remainder is reconstructed from the germline J gene. The chain combines TRBV19 with TRBJ1-4; 9 bases map to TRBD1. CDR3 size: 14 residues. The V gene's germline CDR1 is FNHDT and CDR2 SITEND (reference sequence). This CDR3 reads CASSMTGGGERLFF. The sequenced part of the CDR3 DNA is TGTGCCAGCAGTATGACAGGGGGTGGCGAA.

This clone showed up just a few times. Gene names follow the mouse nomenclature. The CDR3 extends 4 residues past the end of the read, so its final part is completed from the germline J gene. This sequence joins TRBV13-2 and TRBJ2-2; D possibly corresponds to TRBD1 (6 bases). This CDR3 region has 16 residues. Trimming stripped 2 bases from V and 2 bases from J, with 13 bases between. Germline V gives CDR1 NNHNN, CDR2 SYGAGS (reference sequence). The DNA read from the CDR3 is TGTGCCAGCGGTGAGGGGCCAGGGGAGAACACCGGG. Protein sequence: CASGEGPGENTG. The CDR3 as a whole reads CASGEGPGENTGQLYF.